The clone carrying this T cell receptor (beta chain) was found a few times. Antigen unknown. Time point defined: healthy volunteer bleed at 6 weeks. Someone pulled total RNA out of unfractionated whole blood. The data derive from a study of human T cells and chemical hapten exposure. The wider study: Slight volume differences across pooled libraries mainly accounted for varying per-sample TCR yields. Findings of the study overall: High-frequency TCRs, those above 1 in 1000, stayed the same after DPC sensitization.

The library put unique molecular identifiers onto individual cDNA molecules. As handled by the study authors: TCR counts had a median of 95,638 per sample and spanned roughly 23,224 to 700,000. TCRdb re-derived calls from the RACE reads in MiXCR, one entry per CDR3 protein. TCRdb assigned the V and J calls; the authors' analysis was not used. The repertoire consists of under 90,000 distinct CDR3 sequences, with approximately 8.6% occurring once and the leading ten covering 1.5% to 1.7%. Germline loops: CDR1 MNHNS, CDR2 SASEGT. CDR3 size: 14 residues. Trimming removed 1 base from V and 1 base from J, with 6 bases in between.

The TCR sequence derives from a male donor in good health. Some clones in this sample may be carry-over from other donors' samples. Material for sequencing was whole blood. The chain is built from TRBV6-1 and TRBJ2-3, with D unresolved. The CDR3 DNA sequence: TGTGCCAGCAGTGAAGTGACCCGCACAGATACGCAGTATTTT. Protein: CASSEVTRTDTQYF.